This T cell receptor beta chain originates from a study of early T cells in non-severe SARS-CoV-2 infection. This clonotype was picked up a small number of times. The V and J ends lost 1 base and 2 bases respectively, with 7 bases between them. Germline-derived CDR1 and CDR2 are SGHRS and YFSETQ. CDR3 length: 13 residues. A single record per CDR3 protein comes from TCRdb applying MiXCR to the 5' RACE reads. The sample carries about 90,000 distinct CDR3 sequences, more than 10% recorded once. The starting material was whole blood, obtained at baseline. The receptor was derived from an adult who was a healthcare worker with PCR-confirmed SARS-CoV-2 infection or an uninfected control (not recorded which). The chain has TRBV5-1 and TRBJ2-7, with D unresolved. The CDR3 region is CASSLSVTYEQYF. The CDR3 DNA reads TGCGCCAGCAGCTTGTCTGTAACCTACGAGCAGTACTTC.